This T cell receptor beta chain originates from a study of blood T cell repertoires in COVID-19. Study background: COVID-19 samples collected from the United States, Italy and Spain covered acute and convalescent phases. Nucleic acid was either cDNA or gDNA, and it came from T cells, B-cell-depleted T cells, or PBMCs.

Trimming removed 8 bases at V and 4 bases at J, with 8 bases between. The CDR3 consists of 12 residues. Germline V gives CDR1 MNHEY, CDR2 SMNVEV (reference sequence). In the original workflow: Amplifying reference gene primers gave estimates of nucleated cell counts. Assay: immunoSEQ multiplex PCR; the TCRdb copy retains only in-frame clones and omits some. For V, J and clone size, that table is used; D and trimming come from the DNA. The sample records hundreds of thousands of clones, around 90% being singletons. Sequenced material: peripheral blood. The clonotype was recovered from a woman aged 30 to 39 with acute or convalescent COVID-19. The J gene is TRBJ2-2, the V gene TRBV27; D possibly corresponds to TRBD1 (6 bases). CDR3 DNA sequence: TGTGCCAGCCGACAGGTCACCGGGGAGCTGTTTTTT. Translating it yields CASRQVTGELFF.